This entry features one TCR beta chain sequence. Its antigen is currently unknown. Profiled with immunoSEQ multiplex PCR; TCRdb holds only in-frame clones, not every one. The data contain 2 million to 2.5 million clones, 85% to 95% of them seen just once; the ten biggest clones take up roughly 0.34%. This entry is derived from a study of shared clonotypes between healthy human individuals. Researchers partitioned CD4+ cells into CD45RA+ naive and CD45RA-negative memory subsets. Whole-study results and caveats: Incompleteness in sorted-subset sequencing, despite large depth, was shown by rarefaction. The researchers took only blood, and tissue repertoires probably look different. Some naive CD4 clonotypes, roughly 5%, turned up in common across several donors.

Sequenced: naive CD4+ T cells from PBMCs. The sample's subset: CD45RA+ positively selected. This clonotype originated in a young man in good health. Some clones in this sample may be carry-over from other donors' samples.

CDR3 DNA: TGTGCCATCAGAACCGGGACAGGGGCTTACAATGAGCAGTTCTTC. Its translation is CAIRTGTGAYNEQFF. The genes are TRBV10-3 and TRBJ2-1; TRBD1 agrees at 10 bases. Germline V CDR1 and CDR2: ENHRY, SYGVKD. This CDR3 is 15 amino acids long. The J segment lost 4 bases and the V segment lost 6 bases, leaving 6 bases of the junction unmatched.